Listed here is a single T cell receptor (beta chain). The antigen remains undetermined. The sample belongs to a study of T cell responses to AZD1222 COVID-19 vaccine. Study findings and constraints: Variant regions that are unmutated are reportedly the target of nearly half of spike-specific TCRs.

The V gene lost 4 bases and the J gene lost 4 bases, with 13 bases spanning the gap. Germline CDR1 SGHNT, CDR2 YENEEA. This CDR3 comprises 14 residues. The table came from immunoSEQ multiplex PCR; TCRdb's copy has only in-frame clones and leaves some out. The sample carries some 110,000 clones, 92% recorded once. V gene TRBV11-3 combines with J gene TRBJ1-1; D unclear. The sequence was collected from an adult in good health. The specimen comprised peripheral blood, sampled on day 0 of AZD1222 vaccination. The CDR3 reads CASSSAPRSTEAFF. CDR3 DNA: TGTGCCAGCAGCTCGGCCCCGAGGAGCACTGAAGCTTTCTTT.